A selection of T cell receptor beta chains follows, all from one sample in a study of PD-L1 blockade in urothelial cancer. Generated by immunoSEQ multiplex PCR, the TCRdb table keeps only in-frame clones and is missing some. The sample has over 100,000 clones; approximately 84% are singletons. The input for sequencing was PBMCs, taken around atezolizumab (anti-PD-L1) treatment. Source of these receptors: a man in his fifties or sixties with urothelial cancer. CDR3s include the opening cysteine and the closing phenylalanine or tryptophan. The order of the fields is D gene, J gene, clone size, CDR3 length, V gene, CDR3 protein, CDR3 DNA. A D gene is named only where the DNA matches it firmly. Not all rows give a size; the values are once, few, many and, for expanded clones, a class.

>-|TRBJ1-4|-|15|TRBV30
CAWSVGVAANEKLFF
TGTGCCTGGAGTGTAGGTGTAGCGGCTAATGAAAAACTGTTTTTT
>-|TRBJ2-1|-|15|TRBV9
CASSVVPSFYNEQFF
TGTGCCAGCAGCGTAGTACCTAGCTTCTACAATGAGCAGTTCTTC
>TRBD2|TRBJ2-7|-|15|TRBV6-1
CASSEGFERGREQYF
TGTGCCAGCAGTGAGGGTTTCGAGCGGGGCCGGGAGCAGTACTTC
>-|TRBJ2-5|-|13|TRBV10-1
CASSERLQDTQYF
TGCGCCAGCAGCGAAAGACTACAAGACACCCAGTACTTC
>TRBD2|TRBJ2-1|-|16|TRBV2
CASSSGTSGRAYEQFF
TGTGCCAGCAGCTCCGGGACTAGCGGGAGGGCCTATGAGCAGTTCTTC
>-|TRBJ2-2|-|16|TRBV7-2
CASSPPGLIFTGELFF
TGTGCCAGCTCCCCCCCGGGACTTATTTTCACCGGGGAGCTGTTTTTT
>TRBD2|TRBJ2-3|once|14|TRBV6-4
CASSDSGSGDTQYF
TGTGCCAGCAGTGACAGCGGGAGCGGAGATACGCAGTATTTT
>TRBD1|TRBJ2-1|-|15|TRBV4-1
CASSHRDSSYNEQFF
TGCGCCAGCAGCCATCGGGACAGCTCCTACAATGAGCAGTTCTTC
>TRBD2|TRBJ2-1|-|16|TRBV18
CASSPGLAGGFGEQFF
TGTGCCAGCTCACCAGGTTTAGCGGGAGGTTTCGGTGAGCAGTTCTTC
>TRBD2|TRBJ2-1|-|14|TRBV9
CASSGLAGRNEQFF
TGTGCCAGCAGCGGACTAGCGGGACGCAATGAGCAGTTCTTC
>-|TRBJ2-7|-|14|TRBV19
CASSKRTILYEQYF
TGTGCCAGTAGTAAGAGGACTATTCTCTACGAGCAGTACTTC
>-|TRBJ1-1|-|13|TRBV6-1
CASSVAGHTEAFF
TGTGCCAGCAGTGTGGCGGGGCACACTGAAGCTTTCTTT
>TRBD2|TRBJ2-1|-|18|TRBV4-1
CASSHETSGRALYNEQFF
TGCGCCAGCAGCCATGAGACTAGCGGGAGGGCCCTCTACAATGAGCAGTTCTTC
>-|TRBJ1-1|-|13|TRBV19
CASNTQENTEAFF
TGTGCCAGTAACACTCAGGAGAACACTGAAGCTTTCTTT
>TRBD1|TRBJ2-3|-|14|TRBV2
CASSQDRAADTQYF
TGTGCCAGCAGTCAGGACAGGGCTGCAGATACGCAGTATTTT
>TRBD1|TRBJ1-2|-|18|TRBV28
CASSLLDLFTGGPRGYTF
TGTGCCAGCAGTTTACTAGACCTCTTCACAGGGGGCCCTAGGGGCTACACCTTC
>TRBD2|TRBJ2-3|-|16|TRBV5-6
CASSLTSGTRTDTQYF
TGTGCCAGCAGCCTGACTAGCGGTACGCGCACAGATACGCAGTATTTT
>-|TRBJ2-2|few|14|TRBV27
CASSSDYYTGELFF
TGTGCCAGCAGTTCTGACTATTACACCGGGGAGCTGTTTTTT
>TRBD1|TRBJ1-5|-|15|TRBV5-4
CASSRGGTVNQPQHF
TGTGCCAGCAGCCGTGGGGGGACAGTCAATCAGCCCCAGCATTTT
>TRBD1|TRBJ2-7|-|15|TRBV5-1
CASSLVGTASYEQYF
TGCGCCAGCAGCTTGGTTGGGACAGCTTCCTACGAGCAGTACTTC
>TRBD2|TRBJ2-1|once|14|TRBV2
CASSKLAGGNEQFF
TGTGCCAGCAGTAAACTAGCGGGAGGCAATGAGCAGTTCTTC
>-|TRBJ1-5|once|11|TRBV19
CASSRGQPQHF
TGTGCCAGTAGTAGGGGCCAACCCCAGCATTTT